This T cell receptor (beta chain) was identified during a study of T cell clonality in common variable immunodeficiency. Overall study results and limits: Reportedly, TCR beta sequences from common variable immunodeficiency showed fewer deletions and N-nucleotide insertions.

Sequenced by immunoSEQ multiplex PCR; TCRdb stores in-frame clones only, minus some. The sample has approximately 20,000 clones, none seen only once; the top ten hold under 3%. Blood came from CVID subjects not ill and not taking immunomodulatory or immunosuppressive medication. This clone occurred many times. No antigen is known for it. The read falls 3 residues short of the CDR3 end, and the missing part is taken from the germline J gene. V gave up 2 bases and J gave up 7 bases, with 13 bases separating them. Germline V gene lookup returns CDR1 DFQATT and CDR2 SNEGSKA (reference sequence). CDR3 length: 13 amino acids.

This receptor was obtained from a human donor with common variable immunodeficiency. Sequencing used peripheral blood mononuclear cells. V is TRBV20-1 and J is TRBJ2-3, with a possible D match to TRBD2 (5 bases). The part of the CDR3 DNA that was read is TGCAGTGCTAGACCTTCACCGGGGAATACG. It is translated as CSARPSPGNT. The entire CDR3 reads CSARPSPGNTQYF.